This T cell receptor (beta chain) emerged from a study of technical replicates of blood from a few donors. CDR1 is MNHEY and CDR2 is SMNVEV in the germline V gene (reference sequence). The ends lost 5 bases at V and 4 bases at J; junction bases unmatched: 11. This CDR3 is 16 amino acids long. Profiled with immunoSEQ multiplex PCR; TCRdb holds only in-frame clones, not every one. The sample lists approximately 70,000 clones, over 80% seen once, with less than 0.5% in the top ten. The chain links TRBV27 to TRBJ2-3; 8 positions match TRBD2. This TCR was sampled from a human donor in good health. Sequencing was performed on T cells isolated from PBMCs. CDR3 sequence: CASSHPIGLASDTQYF. As DNA, the CDR3 is TGTGCCAGCAGTCACCCTATAGGACTAGCATCAGATACGCAGTATTTT.